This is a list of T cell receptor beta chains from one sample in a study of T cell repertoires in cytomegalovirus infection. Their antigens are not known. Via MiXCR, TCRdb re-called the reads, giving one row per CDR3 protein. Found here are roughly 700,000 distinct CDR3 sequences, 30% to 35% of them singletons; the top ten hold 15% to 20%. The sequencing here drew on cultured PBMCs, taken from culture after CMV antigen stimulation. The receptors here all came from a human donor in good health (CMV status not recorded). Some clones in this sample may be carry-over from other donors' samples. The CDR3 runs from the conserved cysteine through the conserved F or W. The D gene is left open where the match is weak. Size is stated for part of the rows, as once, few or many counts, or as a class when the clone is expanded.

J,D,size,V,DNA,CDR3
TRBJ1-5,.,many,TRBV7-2,TGTGCCAGCAGCTCGTCCTTTGGGTTGTGGGAGAATCAGCCCCAGCATTTT,CASSSSFGLWENQPQHF
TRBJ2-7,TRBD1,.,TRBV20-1,TGCAGTGCTCGGGACAGGGGTTTCGAGCAGTACTTC,CSARDRGFEQYF
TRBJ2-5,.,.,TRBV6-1,TGTGCCAGCAGTGAAGGGGGAGCCCGGAAGACCCAGTACTTC,CASSEGGARKTQYF
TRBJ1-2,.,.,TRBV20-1,TGCAGTGCCAGGCCCGGGTATAGGGGCTACACCTTC,CSARPGYRGYTF
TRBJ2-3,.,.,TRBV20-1,TGCAGTGCTAGTATCCGAGCGGGCACAGATACGCAGTATTTT,CSASIRAGTDTQYF
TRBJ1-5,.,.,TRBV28,TGTGCCAGCCACAGGGATAGCAATCAGCCCCAGCATTTT,CASHRDSNQPQHF
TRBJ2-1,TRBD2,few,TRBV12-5,TGTGCTAGTGGCTCGACTAGCGGGGCATCCTACAATGAGCAGTTCTTC,CASGSTSGASYNEQFF
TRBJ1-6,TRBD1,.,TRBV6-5,TGTGCCAGCAGGAGGACAGGGGGCGTGGGTTCACCCCTCCACTTT,CASRRTGGVGSPLHF
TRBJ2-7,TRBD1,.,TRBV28,TGTGCCAGCCGCGCCGGGGGGACAGGGGGCTACGAGCAGTACTTC,CASRAGGTGGYEQYF
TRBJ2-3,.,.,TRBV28,TGTGCCAGCAGGGGGGTGGGTGGGATTAGCACAGATACGCAGTATTTT,CASRGVGGISTDTQYF
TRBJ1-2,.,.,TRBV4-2,TGTGCCAGCAGCCAAGATAAAACAGGGATAGTGGGCTACACCTTC,CASSQDKTGIVGYTF
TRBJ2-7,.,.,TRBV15,TGTGCCACCAGCAGGGGAGGTGGCGAGCAGTACTTC,CATSRGGGEQYF
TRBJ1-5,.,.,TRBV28,TGTGCCAGCAGTTTATTGTGGGAAGGCAGCAATCAGCCCCAGCATTTT,CASSLLWEGSNQPQHF
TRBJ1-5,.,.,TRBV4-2,TGTGCCAGCAGCCAAGTACAGGAGGATCAGCCCCAGCATTTT,CASSQVQEDQPQHF
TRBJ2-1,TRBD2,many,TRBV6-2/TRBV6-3,TGTGCCAGCAGCTATAGCGGGAATGAGCAGTTCTTC,CASSYSGNEQFF
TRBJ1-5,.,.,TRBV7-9,TGTGCCAGCAGCCTTTCCCAGGGTGGTCAGCCCCAGCATTTT,CASSLSQGGQPQHF
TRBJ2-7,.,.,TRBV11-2,TGTGCCAGCAGCCCCGAGTTCATCGCCGGGTACGAGCAGTACTTC,CASSPEFIAGYEQYF
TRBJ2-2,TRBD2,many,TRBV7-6,TGTGCCAGCAGCAGCGGGACGTCAACCGGGGAGCTGTTTTTT,CASSSGTSTGELFF
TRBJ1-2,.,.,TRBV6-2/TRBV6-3,TGTGCCAGCAGTTGGACTGGACAGATCTGGCGCTACACCTTC,CASSWTGQIWRYTF
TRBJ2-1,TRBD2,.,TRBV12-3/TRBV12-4,TGTGGCACTAGCGGGCCGTACAATGAGCAGTTCTTC,CGTSGPYNEQFF
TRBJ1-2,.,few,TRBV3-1,TGTGCCAGCAGGGGTGCTTCCTATGGCTACACCTTC,CASRGASYGYTF
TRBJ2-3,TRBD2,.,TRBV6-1,TGTGCCACCAGACTAGCGGGGGCTCCAGATACGCAGTATTTT,CATRLAGAPDTQYF
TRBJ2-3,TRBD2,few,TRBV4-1,TGCGCCAGCAGCCAGGCAGCCGGGACTAGCGGGAGCACAGATACGCAGTATTTT,CASSQAAGTSGSTDTQYF
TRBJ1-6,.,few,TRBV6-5,TGTGCCAGTGGGAGGAATTCACCCCTCCACTTT,CASGRNSPLHF
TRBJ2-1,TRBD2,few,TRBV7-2,TGTGCCAGCAGCTTTCAGCGGGGGGGTGACAATGAGCAGTTCTTC,CASSFQRGGDNEQFF
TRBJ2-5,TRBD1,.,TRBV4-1,TGCGCCAGCAGCCGACCCGGACAGGGCGGAGAGACCCAGTACTTC,CASSRPGQGGETQYF
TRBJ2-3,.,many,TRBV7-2,TGTGCCAGCAGCCAGCAGGGTACAGATACGCAGTATTTT,CASSQQGTDTQYF
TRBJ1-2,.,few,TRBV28,TGTGCCAGCACCCTTACTGACAGCGGGTATGGCTACACCTTC,CASTLTDSGYGYTF
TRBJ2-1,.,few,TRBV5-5,TGTGCCAGCAGCTTGGTCGTTAGTAGCGATGAGCAGTTCTTC,CASSLVVSSDEQFF
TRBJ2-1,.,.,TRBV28,TGTGCCAGCAGTATTTCGGGGGGCCACAATGAGCAGTTCTTC,CASSISGGHNEQFF
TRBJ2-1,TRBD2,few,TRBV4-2,TGTGCCAGCAGCCAATCCGTAGGGGGACTAGCGGGGGGATATGAGCAGTTCTTC,CASSQSVGGLAGGYEQFF
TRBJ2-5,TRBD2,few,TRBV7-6,TGTGCCAGCAGCTTAGAAGCAGCGGGGTTGGGAGAGACCCAGTACTTC,CASSLEAAGLGETQYF
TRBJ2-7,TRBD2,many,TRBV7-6,TGTGCCAGCAGCTTACCTATGGGATCGACTAGCGGGGGATACGAGCAGTACTTC,CASSLPMGSTSGGYEQYF
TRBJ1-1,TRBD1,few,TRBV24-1,TGTGCCAAAAAACAGGTATCGGGACAGATTGAAGCTTTCTTT,CAKKQVSGQIEAFF
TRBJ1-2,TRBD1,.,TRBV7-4,TGTGCCAGCAGCTTAAGCGGGACAGACAACTATGGCTACACCTTC,CASSLSGTDNYGYTF
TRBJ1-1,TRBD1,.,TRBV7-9,TGTGCCAGCAGCCGCGGACAGGGCGAAGAAGCTTTCTTT,CASSRGQGEEAFF
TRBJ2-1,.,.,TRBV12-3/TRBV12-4,TGTGCCAGCACCTGGACGGCGCCGGCCTACAATGAGCAGTTCTTC,CASTWTAPAYNEQFF
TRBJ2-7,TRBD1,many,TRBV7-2,TGTGCCAGCAGCTTAAGGGGACAGGTTACCTACGAGCAGTACTTC,CASSLRGQVTYEQYF